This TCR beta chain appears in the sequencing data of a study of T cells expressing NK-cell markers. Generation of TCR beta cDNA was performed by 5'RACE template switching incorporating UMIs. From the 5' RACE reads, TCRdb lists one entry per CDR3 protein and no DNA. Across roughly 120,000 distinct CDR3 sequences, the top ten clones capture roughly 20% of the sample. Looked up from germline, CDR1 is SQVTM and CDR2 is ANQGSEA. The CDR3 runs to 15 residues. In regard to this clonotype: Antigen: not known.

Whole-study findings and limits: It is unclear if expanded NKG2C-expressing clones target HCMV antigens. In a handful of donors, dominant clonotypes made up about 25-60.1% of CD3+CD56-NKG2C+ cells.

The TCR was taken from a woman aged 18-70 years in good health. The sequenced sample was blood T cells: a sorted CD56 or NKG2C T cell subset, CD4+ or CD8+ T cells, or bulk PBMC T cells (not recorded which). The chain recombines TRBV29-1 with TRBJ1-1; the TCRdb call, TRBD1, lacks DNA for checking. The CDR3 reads CSVLGQGVSWAEAFF.